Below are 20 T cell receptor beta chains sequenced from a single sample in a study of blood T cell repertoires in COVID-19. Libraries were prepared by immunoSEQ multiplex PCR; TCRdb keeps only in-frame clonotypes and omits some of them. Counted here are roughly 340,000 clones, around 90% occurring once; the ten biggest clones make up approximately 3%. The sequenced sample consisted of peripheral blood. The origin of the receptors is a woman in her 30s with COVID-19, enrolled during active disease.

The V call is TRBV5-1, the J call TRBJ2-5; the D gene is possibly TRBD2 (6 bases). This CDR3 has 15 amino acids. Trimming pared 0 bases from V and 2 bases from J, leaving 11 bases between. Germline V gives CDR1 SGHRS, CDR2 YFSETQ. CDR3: CASSLERGGQETQYF. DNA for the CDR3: TGCGCCAGCAGCTTGGAGAGGGGAGGACAAGAGACCCAGTACTTC.

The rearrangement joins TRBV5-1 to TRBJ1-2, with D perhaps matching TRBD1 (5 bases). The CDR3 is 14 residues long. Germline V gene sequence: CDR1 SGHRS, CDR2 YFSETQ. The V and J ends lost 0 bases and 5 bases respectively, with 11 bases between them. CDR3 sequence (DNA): TGCGCCAGCAGCTTGGCCGGCAGGGATTATGGCTACACCTTC. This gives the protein CASSLAGRDYGYTF.

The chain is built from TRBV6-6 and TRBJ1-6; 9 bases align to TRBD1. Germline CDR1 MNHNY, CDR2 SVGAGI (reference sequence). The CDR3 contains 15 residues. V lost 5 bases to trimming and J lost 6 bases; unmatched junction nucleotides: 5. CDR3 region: CASSQGQGPNSPLHF. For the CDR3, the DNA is TGTGCCAGCAGTCAGGGACAGGGCCCTAATTCACCCCTCCACTTT.

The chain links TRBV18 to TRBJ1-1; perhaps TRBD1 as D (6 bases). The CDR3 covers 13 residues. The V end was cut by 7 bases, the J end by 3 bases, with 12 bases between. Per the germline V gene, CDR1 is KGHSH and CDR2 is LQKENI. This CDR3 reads CASLPGTHTEAFF. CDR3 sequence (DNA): TGTGCCAGCTTACCCGGGACACACACTGAAGCTTTCTTT.

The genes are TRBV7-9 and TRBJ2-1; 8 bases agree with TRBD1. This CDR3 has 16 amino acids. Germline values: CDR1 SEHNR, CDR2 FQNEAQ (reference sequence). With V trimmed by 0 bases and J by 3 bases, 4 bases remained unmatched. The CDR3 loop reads CASSLALGQVYNEQFF. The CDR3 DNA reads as TGTGCCAGCAGCTTAGCGCTGGGACAGGTCTACAATGAGCAGTTCTTC.

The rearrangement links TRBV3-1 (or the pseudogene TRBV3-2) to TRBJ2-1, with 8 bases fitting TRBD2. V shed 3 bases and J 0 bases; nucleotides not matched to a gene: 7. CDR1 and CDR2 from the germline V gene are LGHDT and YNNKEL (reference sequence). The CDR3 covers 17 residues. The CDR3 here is CASSQGLAGYSYNEQFF. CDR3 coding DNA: TGTGCCAGCAGCCAGGGTTTAGCGGGGTACTCCTACAATGAGCAGTTCTTC.

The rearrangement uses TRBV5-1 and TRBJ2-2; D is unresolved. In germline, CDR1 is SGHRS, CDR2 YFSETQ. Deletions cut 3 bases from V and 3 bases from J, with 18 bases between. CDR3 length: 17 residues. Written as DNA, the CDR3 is TGCGCCAGCAGCTCGGATCCGCGGAAAATTGACACCGGGGAGCTGTTTTTT. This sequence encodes CASSSDPRKIDTGELFF.

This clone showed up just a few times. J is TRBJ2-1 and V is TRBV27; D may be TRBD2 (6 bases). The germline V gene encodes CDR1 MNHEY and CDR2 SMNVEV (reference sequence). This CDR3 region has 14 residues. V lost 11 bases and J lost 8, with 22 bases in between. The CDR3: CAAGRLGSSYEQFF. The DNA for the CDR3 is TGTGCCGCCGGGCGTCTCGGGAGTAGCTATGAGCAGTTCTTC.

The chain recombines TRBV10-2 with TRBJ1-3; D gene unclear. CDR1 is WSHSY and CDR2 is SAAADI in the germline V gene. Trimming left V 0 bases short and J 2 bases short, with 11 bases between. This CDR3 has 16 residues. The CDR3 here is CASSESWQATGNTIYF. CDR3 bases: TGCGCCAGCAGTGAGTCATGGCAGGCGACTGGAAACACCATATATTTT.

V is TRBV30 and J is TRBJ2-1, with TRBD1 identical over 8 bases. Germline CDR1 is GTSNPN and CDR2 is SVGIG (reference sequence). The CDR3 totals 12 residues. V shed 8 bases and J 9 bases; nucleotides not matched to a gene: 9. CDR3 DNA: TGTGCCCACGGACAGGGAAGGTTTGAGCAGTTCTTC. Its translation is CAHGQGRFEQFF.

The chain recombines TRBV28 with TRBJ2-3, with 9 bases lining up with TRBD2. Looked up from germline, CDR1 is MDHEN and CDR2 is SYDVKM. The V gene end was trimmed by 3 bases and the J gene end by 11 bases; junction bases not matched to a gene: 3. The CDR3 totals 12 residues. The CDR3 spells CASSFRAGGQYF. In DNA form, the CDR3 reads TGTGCCAGCAGTTTCCGAGCGGGGGGGCAGTATTTT.

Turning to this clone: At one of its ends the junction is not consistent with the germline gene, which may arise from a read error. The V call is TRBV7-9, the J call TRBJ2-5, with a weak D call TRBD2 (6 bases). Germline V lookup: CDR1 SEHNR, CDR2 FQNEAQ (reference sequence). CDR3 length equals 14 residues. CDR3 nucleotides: TGTGCCAGCAGCTTCGGCGGGAATCAAGAGAACCAGTACTTC. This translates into CASSFGGNQENQYF.

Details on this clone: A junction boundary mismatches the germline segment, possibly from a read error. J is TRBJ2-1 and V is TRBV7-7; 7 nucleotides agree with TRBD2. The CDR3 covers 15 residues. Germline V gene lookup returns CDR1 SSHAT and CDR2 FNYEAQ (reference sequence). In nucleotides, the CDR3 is TGTGCTAGCAGCCCGAGCGGGAATTTCGTAGATGAGCAGTTCTTC. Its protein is CASSPSGNFVDEQFF.

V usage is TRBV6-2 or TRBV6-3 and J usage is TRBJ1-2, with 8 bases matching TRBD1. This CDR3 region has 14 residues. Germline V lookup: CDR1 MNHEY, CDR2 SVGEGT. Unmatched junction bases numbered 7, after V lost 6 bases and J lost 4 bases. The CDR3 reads CASSGTGQRYGYTF. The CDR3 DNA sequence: TGTGCCAGCAGCGGGACAGGACAGCGCTATGGCTACACCTTC.

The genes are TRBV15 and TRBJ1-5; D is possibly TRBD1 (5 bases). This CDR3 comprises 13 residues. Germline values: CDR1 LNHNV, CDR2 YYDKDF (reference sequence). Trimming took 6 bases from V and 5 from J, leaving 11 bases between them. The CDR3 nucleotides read TGTGCCACCAGGGTGGGGGGGGATCAGCCCCAGCATTTT. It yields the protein CATRVGGDQPQHF.

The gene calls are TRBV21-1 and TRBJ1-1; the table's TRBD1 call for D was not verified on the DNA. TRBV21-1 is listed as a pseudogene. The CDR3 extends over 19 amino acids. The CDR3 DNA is TGTGCCAGCAGCAGATCCGGGACAGGGGACCTTCTACTCTACACTGAAGCTTTCTTT. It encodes CASSRSGTGDLLLYTEAFF.

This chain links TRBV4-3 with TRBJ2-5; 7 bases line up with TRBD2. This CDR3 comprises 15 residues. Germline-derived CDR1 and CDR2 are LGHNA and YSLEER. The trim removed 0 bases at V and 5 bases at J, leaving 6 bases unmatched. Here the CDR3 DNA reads TGCGCCAGCAGCCAAGAGGGGGGGATGGGCGAGACCCAGTACTTC. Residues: CASSQEGGMGETQYF.

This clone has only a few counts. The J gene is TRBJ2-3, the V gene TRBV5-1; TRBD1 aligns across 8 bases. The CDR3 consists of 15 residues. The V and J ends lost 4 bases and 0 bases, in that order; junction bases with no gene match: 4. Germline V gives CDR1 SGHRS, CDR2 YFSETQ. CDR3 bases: TGCGCCAGCAGCATCGGACAGGGTAGCACAGATACGCAGTATTTT. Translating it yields CASSIGQGSTDTQYF.

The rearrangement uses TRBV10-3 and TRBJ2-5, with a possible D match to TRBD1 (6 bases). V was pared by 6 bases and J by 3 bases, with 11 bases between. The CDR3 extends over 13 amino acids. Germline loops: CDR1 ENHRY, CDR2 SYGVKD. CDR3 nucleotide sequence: TGTGCCATCAGGGACAGAAAAGAAGAGACCCAGTACTTC. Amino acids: CAIRDRKEETQYF.

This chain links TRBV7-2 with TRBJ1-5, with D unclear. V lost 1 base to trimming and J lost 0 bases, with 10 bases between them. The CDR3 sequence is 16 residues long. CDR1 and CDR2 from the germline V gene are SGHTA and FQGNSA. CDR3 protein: CASSLVFSGSNQPQHF. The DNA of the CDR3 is TGTGCCAGCAGCTTAGTTTTCTCAGGTAGCAATCAGCCCCAGCATTTT.